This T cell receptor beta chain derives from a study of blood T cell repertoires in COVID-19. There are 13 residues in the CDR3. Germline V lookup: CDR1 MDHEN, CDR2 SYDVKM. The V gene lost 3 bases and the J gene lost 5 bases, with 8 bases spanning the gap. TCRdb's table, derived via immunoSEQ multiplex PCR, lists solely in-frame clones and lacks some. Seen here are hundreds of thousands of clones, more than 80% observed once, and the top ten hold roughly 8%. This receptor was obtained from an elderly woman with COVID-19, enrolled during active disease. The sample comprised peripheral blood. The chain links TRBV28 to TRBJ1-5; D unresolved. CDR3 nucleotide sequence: TGTGCCAGCAGTTTTCTACCGGATCAGCCCCAGCATTTT. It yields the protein CASSFLPDQPQHF.